The sequence of this T cell receptor beta chain was determined in a study of blood T cell repertoires in COVID-19. Study-wide context: Sample material is recorded as cDNA or gDNA derived from T cells, B-cell-depleted T cells, or PBMCs.

Trimming cost V 2 bases and J 9 bases; bases outside gene matches: 7. The CDR3 sequence is 15 residues long. Germline CDR1 is MNHEY and CDR2 is SVGAGI. The data were produced by immunoSEQ multiplex PCR, yet TCRdb's version contains in-frame clones alone and is incomplete. The data contain under 35,000 clones, 78% of them seen just once; the ten biggest clones take up roughly 32%. The chain is built from TRBV6-5 and TRBJ1-6; 7 bases align to TRBD1. The clonotype was recovered from a man older than 75 with acute or convalescent COVID-19. The sequencing input was peripheral blood. CDR3 sequence: CASSYRQGLASPLHF. The CDR3 coding sequence is TGTGCCAGCAGTTACCGACAGGGATTGGCTTCACCCCTCCACTTT.